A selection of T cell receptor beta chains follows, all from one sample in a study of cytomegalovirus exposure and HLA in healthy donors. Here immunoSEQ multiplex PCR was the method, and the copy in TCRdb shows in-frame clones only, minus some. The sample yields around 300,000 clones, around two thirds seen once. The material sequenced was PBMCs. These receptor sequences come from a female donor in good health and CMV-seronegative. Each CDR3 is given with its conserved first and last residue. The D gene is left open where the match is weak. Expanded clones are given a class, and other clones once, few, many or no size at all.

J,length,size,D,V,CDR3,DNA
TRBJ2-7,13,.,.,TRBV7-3,CASSPTPGYEQYF,TGTGCCAGCAGTCCAACCCCGGGCTACGAGCAGTACTTC
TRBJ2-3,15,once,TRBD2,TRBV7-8,CASSPRTSGIYTQYF,TGTGCCAGCAGCCCCCGGACTAGCGGAATATATACGCAGTATTTT
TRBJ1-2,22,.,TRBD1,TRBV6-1,CASSEAWSGPGTGPFARYGYTF,TGTGCCAGCAGTGAAGCATGGTCGGGGCCCGGGACAGGCCCTTTCGCTAGGTATGGCTACACCTTC
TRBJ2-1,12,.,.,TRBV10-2,CASSEPGLSQFF,TGCGCCAGCAGTGAACCGGGACTCTCGCAGTTCTTC
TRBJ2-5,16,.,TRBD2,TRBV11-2,CASSLVTSGSQETQYF,TGTGCCAGCAGCTTAGTTACTAGCGGGAGCCAAGAGACCCAGTACTTC
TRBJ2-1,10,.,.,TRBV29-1,CSARGNEQFF,TGCAGCGCAAGGGGTAATGAGCAGTTCTTC
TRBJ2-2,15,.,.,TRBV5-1,CASSLPNGGLGELFF,TGCGCCAGCAGCCTCCCCAACGGCGGGCTCGGGGAGCTGTTTTTT
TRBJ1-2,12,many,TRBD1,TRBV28,CASSGQGLGYTF,TGTGCCAGCAGTGGACAGGGATTAGGCTACACCTTC
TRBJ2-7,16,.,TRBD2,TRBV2,CASGELGLAGLYEQYF,TGTGCCAGCGGCGAATTAGGACTAGCGGGATTGTACGAGCAGTACTTC
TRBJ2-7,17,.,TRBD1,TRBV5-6,CASSPGTAISSSYEQYF,TGTGCCAGCAGCCCAGGGACAGCCATCTCCAGCTCCTACGAGCAGTACTTC
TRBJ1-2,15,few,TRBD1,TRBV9,CASSQGRDRFYGYTF,TGTGCCAGCAGCCAGGGACGGGACAGATTCTATGGCTACACCTTC
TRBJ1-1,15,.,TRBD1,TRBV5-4,CASSLGQGANTEAFF,TGTGCCAGCAGCTTGGGACAGGGGGCGAACACTGAAGCTTTCTTT
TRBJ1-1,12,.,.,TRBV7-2,CASSLWQGMAFF,TGTGCCAGCAGCTTATGGCAGGGGATGGCTTTCTTT
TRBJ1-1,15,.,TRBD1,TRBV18,CASSVGQGGNTEAFF,TGTGCCAGCTCCGTGGGACAGGGGGGGAACACTGAAGCTTTCTTT
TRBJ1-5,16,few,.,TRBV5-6,CASSLGGSSSNQPQHF,TGTGCCAGCAGCTTGGGTGGATCTAGTAGCAATCAGCCCCAGCATTTT
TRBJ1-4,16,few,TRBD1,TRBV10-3,CAISAGQGARNEKLFF,TGTGCCATCAGTGCGGGACAGGGGGCTCGGAATGAAAAACTGTTTTTT
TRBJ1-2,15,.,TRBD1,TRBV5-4,CASSYPGTGGFGYTF,TGTGCCAGCAGCTATCCCGGGACAGGGGGATTTGGCTACACCTTC
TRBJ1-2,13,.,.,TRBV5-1,CASSQQPNYGYTF,TGCGCCAGCAGCCAACAGCCTAACTATGGCTACACCTTC
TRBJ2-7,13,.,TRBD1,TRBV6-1,CATTDRAQYEQYF,TGTGCCACGACGGACAGGGCTCAGTACGAGCAGTACTTC
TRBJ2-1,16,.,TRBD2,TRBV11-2,CASSHRGGLDIDEQFF,TGTGCCAGCAGCCATAGAGGGGGACTAGATATCGATGAGCAGTTCTTC
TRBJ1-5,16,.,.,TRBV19,CASSIWTTSSNQPQHF,TGTGCCAGTAGTATCTGGACAACTTCTAGCAATCAGCCCCAGCATTTT
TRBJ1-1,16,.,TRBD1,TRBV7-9,CSSSLRGGTGNTEAFF,TGTTCCAGCAGCTTAAGGGGGGGGACAGGGAACACTGAAGCTTTCTTT
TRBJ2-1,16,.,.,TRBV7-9,CSSSLVQGNPYNEQFF,TGTTCCAGCAGCCTGGTACAGGGAAACCCCTACAATGAGCAGTTCTTC
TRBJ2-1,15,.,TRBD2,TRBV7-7,CASSPRGLAGNEQFF,TGTGCCAGCAGTCCGAGAGGACTAGCGGGCAATGAGCAGTTCTTC
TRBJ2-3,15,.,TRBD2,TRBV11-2,CASSPPGEGADTQYF,TGTGCCAGCAGCCCTCCTGGGGAGGGCGCAGATACGCAGTATTTT
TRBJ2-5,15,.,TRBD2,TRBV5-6,CASSLVAGGGETQYF,TGTGCCAGCAGCCTCGTAGCGGGAGGAGGAGAGACCCAGTACTTC
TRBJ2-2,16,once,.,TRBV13,CASSLDGLTNTGELFF,TGTGCCAGCAGCTTAGACGGACTAACTAACACCGGGGAGCTGTTTTTT
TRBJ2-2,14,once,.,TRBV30,CAWSEISGTGELFF,TGTGCCTGGAGTGAGATTAGTGGCACCGGGGAGCTGTTTTTT
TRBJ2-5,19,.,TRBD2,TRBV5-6,CASSLVSLAGKRYQETQYF,TGTGCCAGCAGCTTGGTGTCGCTAGCGGGAAAGAGGTACCAAGAGACCCAGTACTTC
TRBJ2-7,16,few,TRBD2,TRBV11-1,CASSSSQRERYYEQYF,TGTGCCAGCAGCTCGAGCCAGCGGGAGAGGTACTACGAGCAGTACTTC
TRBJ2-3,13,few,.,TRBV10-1,CASSESETDTQYF,TGCGCCAGCAGTGAGTCGGAGACAGATACGCAGTATTTT
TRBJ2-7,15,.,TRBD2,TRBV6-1,CASSERLAGVYEQYF,TGTGCCAGCAGTGAACGCCTAGCGGGAGTATACGAGCAGTACTTC
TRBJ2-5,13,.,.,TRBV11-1,CASSLIFGEAQYF,TGTGCCAGCAGCTTAATATTCGGAGAGGCCCAGTACTTC
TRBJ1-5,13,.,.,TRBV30,CAWGRDINQPQHF,TGTGCCTGGGGCCGGGACATCAATCAGCCCCAGCATTTT
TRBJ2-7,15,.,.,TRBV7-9,CASSLAQGPAYEQYF,TGTGCCAGCAGCTTAGCGCAGGGCCCCGCCTACGAGCAGTACTTC
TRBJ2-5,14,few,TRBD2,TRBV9,CASSVQLAAETQYF,TGTGCCAGCAGCGTACAACTAGCGGCGGAGACCCAGTACTTC
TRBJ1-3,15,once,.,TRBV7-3,CASSLSRASGNTIYF,TGTGCCAGCAGCTTGAGCAGGGCATCGGGAAACACCATATATTTT
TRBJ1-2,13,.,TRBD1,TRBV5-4,CASSSGQDYGYTF,TGTGCCAGCAGCTCAGGACAGGACTATGGCTACACCTTC
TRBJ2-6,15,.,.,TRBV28,CATSEGASGANVLTF,TGTGCCACTTCTGAGGGAGCTAGTGGGGCCAACGTCCTGACTTTC
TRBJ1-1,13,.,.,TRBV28,CASSLGGHSEAFF,TGTGCCAGCAGTTTAGGAGGGCATTCTGAAGCTTTCTTT
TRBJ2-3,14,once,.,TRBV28,CASTRAPGADTQYF,TGTGCCAGCACCCGAGCCCCGGGTGCAGATACGCAGTATTTT
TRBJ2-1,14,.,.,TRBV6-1,CASSVSVSYNEQFF,TGTGCCAGCAGCGTGTCTGTCTCCTACAATGAGCAGTTCTTC
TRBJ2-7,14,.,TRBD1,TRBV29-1,CSVPGQGTPYEQYF,TGCAGCGTTCCGGGACAGGGAACCCCCTACGAGCAGTACTTC
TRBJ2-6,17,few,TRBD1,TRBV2,CARGQDPSVSGANVLTF,TGTGCCCGCGGACAGGACCCATCGGTCTCTGGGGCCAACGTCCTGACTTTC
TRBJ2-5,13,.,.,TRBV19,CASSRHREETQYF,TGTGCCAGTAGTAGGCACAGGGAAGAGACCCAGTACTTC
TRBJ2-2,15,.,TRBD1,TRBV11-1,CASSSGQGRGGELFF,TGTGCCAGCAGCTCTGGACAGGGGAGGGGCGGGGAGCTGTTTTTT
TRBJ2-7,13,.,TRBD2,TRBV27,CASSYSGKSEQYF,TGTGCCAGCAGTTATAGCGGGAAGTCCGAGCAGTACTTC
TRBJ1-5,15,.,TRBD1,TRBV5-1,CASSLQGDSNQPQHF,TGCGCCAGCAGCTTACAGGGGGATAGCAATCAGCCCCAGCATTTT
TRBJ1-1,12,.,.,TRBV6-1,CASNRVGTEAFF,TGTGCCAGCAACAGGGTTGGCACTGAAGCTTTCTTT
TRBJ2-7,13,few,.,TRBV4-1,CASSQYMGHEQYF,TGCGCCAGCAGCCAATACATGGGGCACGAGCAGTACTTC
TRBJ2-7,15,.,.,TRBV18,CASSPPSGPRYEQYF,TGTGCCAGCTCACCACCTAGCGGACCCCGCTACGAGCAGTACTTC
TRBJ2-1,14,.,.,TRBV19,CASSASSGNNEQFF,TGTGCCAGTAGTGCCTCGTCAGGGAACAATGAGCAGTTCTTC
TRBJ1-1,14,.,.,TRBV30,CAWTMSGVNTEAFF,TGTGCCTGGACGATGTCAGGGGTGAACACTGAAGCTTTCTTT
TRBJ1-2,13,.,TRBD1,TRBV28,CASRPGGGYGYTF,TGTGCCAGCAGGCCAGGGGGAGGATATGGCTACACCTTC
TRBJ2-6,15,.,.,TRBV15,CATSTGVPGANVLTF,TGTGCCACCAGCACGGGGGTCCCTGGGGCCAACGTCCTGACTTTC
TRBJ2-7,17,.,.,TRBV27,CASSPQPLEMRSYEQYF,TGTGCCAGCAGTCCACAACCCCTAGAGATGCGCTCCTACGAGCAGTACTTC
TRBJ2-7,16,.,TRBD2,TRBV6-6,CASSYGLAGGTYEQYF,TGTGCCAGCAGTTACGGACTAGCGGGAGGGACCTACGAGCAGTACTTC
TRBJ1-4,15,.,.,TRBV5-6,CASSLARVQGEKLFF,TGTGCCAGCAGCTTGGCTAGGGTCCAGGGTGAAAAACTGTTTTTT
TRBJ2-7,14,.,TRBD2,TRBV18,CASSLAGGRGEQYF,TGTGCCAGCTCACTAGCGGGGGGACGGGGAGAGCAGTACTTC
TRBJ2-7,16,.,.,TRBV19,CASSISIGLLAYEQYF,TGTGCCAGTAGTATTTCTATAGGTCTCCTAGCCTACGAGCAGTACTTC